The 2 T cell receptor beta chains given below trace back to one sample, sequenced in a study of T cells in Graves' hyperthyroidism and ophthalmopathy. TCR beta CDR3 regions were amplified from RNA. The TCR CDR3 was amplified in a first-round RT-PCR using the HTBI primer set. TCRdb redid the calling of the multiplex PCR reads with MiXCR, one entry per CDR3 protein. The sample shows 500,000 to 650,000 distinct CDR3 sequences, around 13% of them seen only once. What was sequenced was blood. These receptors all stem from a woman in her forties with Graves' hyperthyroidism.

The V call is TRBV6-2 or TRBV6-3, the J call TRBJ2-5; TRBD2 aligns across 7 bases. The CDR3 is 14 amino acids. V trimming: 7 bases; J trimming: 1 base; junction bases outside the gene matches: 6. From germline, CDR1 is MNHEY and CDR2 SVGEGT. CDR3 sequence (DNA): TGTGCCAGCATCTCGGGGGGATCCCAAGAGACCCAGTACTTC. This codes for CASISGGSQETQYF.

This clonotype was recorded many times. The V and J genes are TRBV5-1 and TRBJ2-5; D remains ambiguous. The germline V gene encodes CDR1 SGHRS and CDR2 YFSETQ. This CDR3 contains 15 residues. V was clipped by 1 base and J by 0 bases, with 10 bases between them. CDR3 sequence (DNA): TGCGCCAGCAGCTTGTTAAACTCCAACCAAGAGACCCAGTACTTC. Protein product: CASSLLNSNQETQYF.